A selection of T cell receptor beta chains follows, all from one sample in a study of blood T cell repertoires in COVID-19. Sequenced by immunoSEQ multiplex PCR; TCRdb stores in-frame clones only, minus some. The sample shows 130,000 to 150,000 clones, approximately 81% of them seen only once. What was sequenced was peripheral blood. These receptors all stem from a human donor in a cohort sampled during active COVID-19. Both conserved end residues are part of each CDR3. D genes are given only for firm matches. Size values are once, few and many counts, or a class for expanded clones, and some rows have none.

clone_size d_call j_call v_call cdr3_aa cdr3_nt
- - TRBJ1-1 TRBV10-2 CASSNPGLNWKEAFF TGCGCCAGCAGTAATCCGGGACTGAACTGGAAGGAAGCTTTCTTT
- TRBD1 TRBJ2-2 TRBV19 CASSPDRGLTGELFF TGTGCCAGTAGTCCGGACAGGGGGCTGACCGGGGAGCTGTTTTTT
- - TRBJ2-7 TRBV5-1 CASSLEGVYEQYF TGCGCCAGCAGCTTGGAGGGGGTTTACGAGCAGTACTTC
- - TRBJ2-5 TRBV7-7 CASSQERGTVETQYF TGTGCTAGCAGCCAAGAACGGGGGACGGTAGAGACCCAGTACTTC
- TRBD1 TRBJ2-3 TRBV19 CASSARQGRGSDTQYF TGTGCCAGTAGTGCCCGACAGGGTAGGGGGTCAGATACGCAGTATTTT
- TRBD1 TRBJ1-3 TRBV15 CATSLQGARSGNTIYF TGTGCCACCAGTCTACAGGGGGCGCGTTCTGGAAACACCATATATTTT
- - TRBJ1-1 TRBV19 CASSLWGGDHSEAFF TGTGCCAGTAGTCTATGGGGGGGGGACCATTCCGAAGCTTTCTTT
- - TRBJ1-5 TRBV27 CASSQGLGNQPQHF TGTGCCAGCAGTCAGGGGCTCGGTAATCAGCCCCAGCATTTT
- - TRBJ1-1 TRBV29-1 CSGLREGTEAFF TGCAGCGGACTCAGGGAGGGCACTGAAGCTTTCTTT
- - TRBJ1-1 TRBV18 CASSPLGPNTEAFF TGTGCCAGCTCACCCCTGGGGCCCAACACTGAAGCTTTCTTT
few TRBD1 TRBJ2-1 TRBV29-1 CSAETGPSYNEQFF TGCAGCGCCGAGACAGGGCCCTCCTACAATGAGCAGTTCTTC
- TRBD1 TRBJ1-5 TRBV19 CASSITDRGNQPQHF TGTGCCAGTAGTATAACGGACAGGGGTAATCAGCCCCAGCATTTT
- - TRBJ2-7 TRBV7-9 CASSLDRVGEQYF TGTGCCAGCAGCTTAGACAGGGTCGGCGAGCAGTACTTC
once - TRBJ1-6 TRBV6-5 CASRQPGNSPLHF TGTGCCAGCAGGCAGCCGGGGAATTCACCCCTCCACTTT
- - TRBJ1-2 TRBV14 CASSPSPQGTGGYTF TGTGCCAGCAGCCCTTCCCCCCAGGGTACCGGTGGCTACACCTTC
- TRBD2 TRBJ2-5 TRBV7-2 CASAQRGHQETQYF TGTGCCAGCGCTCAGCGGGGGCACCAAGAGACCCAGTACTTC
- TRBD1 TRBJ2-2 TRBV6-1 CASSAVGQINTGELFF TGTGCCAGCAGTGCAGTGGGACAGATAAACACCGGGGAGCTGTTTTTT
- TRBD2 TRBJ2-1 TRBV29-1 CSVETSGGYNEQFF TGCAGCGTTGAGACTAGCGGGGGCTACAATGAGCAGTTCTTC
- - TRBJ1-4 TRBV4-2 CASSAKSDFTDEKLFF TGTGCCAGCAGCGCAAAGTCGGATTTTACAGATGAAAAACTGTTTTTT
- TRBD2 TRBJ2-3 TRBV29-1 CSVARSGDNTDTQYF TGCAGCGTCGCAAGGAGCGGGGATAACACAGATACGCAGTATTTT
- TRBD1 TRBJ2-7 TRBV5-4 CASSSGQGRAPYHEQYF TGTGCCAGCAGCTCTGGACAGGGACGAGCCCCTTATCACGAGCAGTACTTC
- TRBD1 TRBJ1-4 TRBV9 CASSVGGRGQGLEKLFF TGTGCCAGCAGCGTAGGGGGTCGGGGACAGGGGCTTGAAAAACTGTTTTTT
- TRBD1 TRBJ1-5 TRBV7-2 CASSFPDRVVQPQHF TGTGCCAGCAGCTTCCCGGACAGGGTGGTCCAGCCCCAGCATTTT
- TRBD2 TRBJ2-2 TRBV6-6 CASSHPQRGTTGELFF TGTGCCAGCAGCCACCCCCAGCGGGGGACCACCGGGGAGCTGTTTTTT
- - TRBJ2-7 TRBV12-2 CASRLGQGLAYEQYF TGTGCAAGTCGCTTAGGACAGGGACTAGCTTACGAGCAGTACTTC
- - TRBJ1-1 TRBV7-8 CASSTREGRTEAFF TGTGCCAGCAGCACCCGGGAGGGTCGCACTGAAGCTTTCTTT
- TRBD2 TRBJ2-3 TRBV7-6 CASSHGLAASTDTQYF TGTGCCAGCAGCCATGGACTAGCGGCTAGCACAGATACGCAGTATTTT
- TRBD1 TRBJ2-7 TRBV6-6 CASSYHDRGLGEQYF TGTGCCAGCAGTTACCATGACAGGGGGCTAGGCGAGCAGTACTTC
- - TRBJ1-3 TRBV19 CASSPPRVAGNTIYF TGTGCCAGTAGTCCCCCCAGGGTTGCTGGAAACACCATATATTTT
- TRBD1 TRBJ1-1 TRBV9 CASSRDRSTEAFF TGTGCCAGCAGCCGGGACAGGTCGACTGAAGCTTTCTTT